The sequence of this TCR beta chain was determined in a study of CD8 T cells in acute hepatitis C reinfection (dated by TCRdb to about 2021). Concerning the study at large: This study examined the TCRbeta repertoire of CD8+ T cells that recognize the HCV NS3-1073 epitope, both during acute infection and after viral clearance. A few spontaneous resolvers provided paired acute and follow-up samples.

Genomic DNA was extracted from FACS-sorted cells, and TCRbeta chains were sequenced through the commercial immunoSEQ service. In the authors' own workflow: ImmunoSEQ Analyzer software v3.0 and R v3.5.1 were the tools used to analyze the repertoire data. Only productive rearrangements were analyzed, because sequences with stop codons or out-of-frame rearrangements were removed. The sequencing provider supplied the metrics for Simpson diversity, Shannon entropy, CDR3 length and nucleotide addition. Based on frequency, clonotypes were placed into dominant, sub-dominant, low or lowest abundance groups, and clonotypes under 0.1% were left out of most analyses. A CDR3 amino acid clonotype was called public if the clonotype appeared in at least two subjects at a cumulative frequency of at least 0.5%. TCRdb's version of the immuneACCESS table is confined to in-frame rearrangements and falls short of the full clone set. An unresolved V gene accounts for under half of the shortfall where checked; the remainder is of unknown origin. That table gives V, J and clone size, and the DNA gave D and trimming. Counted in this sample were about 38,000 clones; 87% of them appeared once. Jointly, the top ten make up 0.5% of the sample.

In the paper's terms, the time point label means: naive CD8 control sorted from an acute-time-point sample. Enrolled in the Montreal Hepatitis C Cohort (HEPCO) in Canada, the donors were people who inject drugs, and these donors were followed every 3 months. Acute primary HCV infection was defined as a positive HCV RNA or antibody test after a negative test within the previous 24 weeks. Antibodies against CD3, CD8 and CD45RO were used for surface staining, and dead cells were excluded with an aqua fixable dye. The cohort additionally had more than 5 subjects who developed chronic infection, which was defined as HCV RNA positivity at 24 weeks. Once thawed from cryostorage, peripheral blood mononuclear cells underwent negative selection via the MACS CD8+ T cell Isolation Kit to obtain CD8+ T cells. A BD FACSAria II cell sorter was used for cell sorting. V trim: 4 bases; J trim: 2 bases; unmatched bases: 7. The germline V gene encodes CDR1 SGHKS and CDR2 YYEKEE (reference sequence). Including cysteine and phenylalanine, the CDR3 has 17 amino acids. Solely the CDR3 DNA is kept, with 51 bases framed from the first base.

Paper-wide results and their limitations: Because bulk sequencing covered only the TCRbeta chain, the alphabeta pairing of public clonotypes could not be determined. Roughly 14 public clonotypes were found regardless of outcome; one public clonotype used V04-02/J02-02. Diversity in the NS3-1073 specific repertoires was high, and no significant differences in diversity emerged among acute resolver, follow-up resolver and acute chronic samples. Follow-up repertoires were not available for chronically infected subjects, because NS3-1073 specific cells were too rare to be sorted. Preferential use of the TRBV04 and TRBV06 gene families was observed in all groups, and this preferential usage was not explained by overrepresentation in the naive pool. CDR3 sequences shared with other epitopes were rarely observed, and exact matching may have been limited by differing sequencing approaches.

Note on this clone: What this receptor recognizes is not known. There are no base qualities to consult, and no much larger clone falls within one base.

Material for sequencing was naive CD8+ T cells from PBMCs. What this sample's cell subset or site label stands for: sorted total naive CD45RO-negative CD8+ T cells. The clonotype comes from a man aged 30 to 45 with chronic hepatitis C. The rearrangement joined TRBV5-5 to TRBJ2-7, and 15 bases in between align with TRBD2. The encoded CDR3 is CASSLGLAGGFTYEQYF. The nucleotide sequence is given as TGTGCCAGCAGCCTGGGACTAGCGGGGGGCTTCACCTACGAGCAGTACTTC.